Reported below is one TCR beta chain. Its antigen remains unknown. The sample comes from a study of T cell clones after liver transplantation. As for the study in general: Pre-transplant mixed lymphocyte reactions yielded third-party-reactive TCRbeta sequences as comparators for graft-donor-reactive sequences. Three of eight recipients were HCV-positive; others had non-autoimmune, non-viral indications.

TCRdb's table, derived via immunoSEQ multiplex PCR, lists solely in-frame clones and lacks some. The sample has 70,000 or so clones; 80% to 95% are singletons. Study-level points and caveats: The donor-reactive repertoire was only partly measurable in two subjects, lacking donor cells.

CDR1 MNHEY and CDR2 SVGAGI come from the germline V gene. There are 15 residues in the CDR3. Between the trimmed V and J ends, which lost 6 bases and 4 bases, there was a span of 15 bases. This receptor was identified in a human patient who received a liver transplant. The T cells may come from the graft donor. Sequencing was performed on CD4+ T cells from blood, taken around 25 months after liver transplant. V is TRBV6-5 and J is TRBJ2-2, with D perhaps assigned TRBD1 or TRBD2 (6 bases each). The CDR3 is CASSSEGGTTGELFF. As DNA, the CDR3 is TGTGCCAGCAGCTCCGAAGGGGGGACCACCGGGGAGCTGTTTTTT.